The 14 T cell receptor beta chains below come from one sample, sequenced in a study of blood T cell repertoires in COVID-19. The table came from immunoSEQ multiplex PCR; TCRdb's copy has only in-frame clones and leaves some out. Counted here are over 300,000 clones, roughly 90% occurring once; the ten biggest clones make up 1.2%. The specimen sequenced was peripheral blood. The receptors were gathered from a man aged 40-55 years with acute or convalescent COVID-19.

The chain employs TRBV7-2 and TRBJ2-1, with D perhaps matching TRBD2 (6 bases). Germline-derived CDR1 and CDR2 are SGHTA and FQGNSA. Trimming took off 8 bases at V and 8 bases at J, with 16 bases between the two ends. The CDR3 extends over 13 amino acids. CDR3 loop: CASAGTVQDEQFF. The CDR3 DNA is TGTGCCAGCGCAGGGACTGTACAAGATGAGCAGTTCTTC.

This clone was observed a few times. The chain is built from TRBV28 and TRBJ1-2; a possible D gene is TRBD1 (5 bases). Per germline, CDR1 MDHEN and CDR2 SYDVKM. This CDR3 has 14 residues. Trimming took 7 bases from V and 7 from J, leaving 19 bases between them. This chain's CDR3 is CASNTQGESLGYTF. In nucleotides, the CDR3 is TGTGCCAGCAACACGCAAGGGGAAAGCCTTGGCTACACCTTC.

This chain uses TRBV19 with TRBJ1-2; TRBD1 might be the D (5 bases). V lost 5 bases, J lost 3 bases, and 16 bases lay in between. This CDR3 comprises 15 residues. CDR1 LNHDA and CDR2 SQIVND come from the germline V gene (reference sequence). The CDR3 sequence is CASSSPMAGYYGYTF. CDR3 DNA: TGTGCCAGTAGTTCACCGATGGCAGGGTACTATGGCTACACCTTC.

This chain connects TRBV27 to TRBJ2-1, with D unresolved. The CDR3 has 15 residues. The V and J ends lost 7 bases and 1 base respectively, with 14 bases between them. Per the germline V gene, CDR1 is MNHEY and CDR2 is SMNVEV (reference sequence). The CDR3 region is CASTPTPRSYNEQFF. CDR3 coding DNA: TGTGCCAGCACCCCGACTCCCCGGTCCTACAATGAGCAGTTCTTC.

The sample holds one count of this clone. The chain employs TRBV9 and TRBJ1-2; D call uncertain. The CDR3 consists of 13 residues. Trimming left V 4 bases short and J 6 bases short, with 13 bases between. The germline gives CDR1 SGDLS, CDR2 YYNGEE. CDR3 coding DNA: TGTGCCAGCAGCTCAGAGAACGGGAATGGCTACACCTTC. Its protein is CASSSENGNGYTF. Complete variable domain (other parts from reference TRBV9 and TRBJ1-2): DSGVTQTPKHLITATGQRVTLRCSPRSGDLSVYWYQQSLDQGLQFLIQYYNGEERAKGNILERFSAQQFPDLHSELNLSSLELGDSALYFCASSSENGNGYTFGSGTRLTVV.

The V gene is TRBV4-2, the J gene TRBJ1-6; 11 bases agree with TRBD1. CDR1 is LGHNA and CDR2 is YNFKEQ in the germline V gene. The CDR3 consists of 15 residues. With 4 bases clipped from V and 9 bases from J, the junction kept 5 bases outside the gene matches. The CDR3 DNA reads TGTGCCAGCAGCCTCAGGACAGGGGGCTCTTCACCCCTCCACTTT. It is translated as CASSLRTGGSSPLHF.

This clone was seen just once. The V call is TRBV11-1, the J call TRBJ2-5; D call uncertain. V lost 3 bases, J lost 5 bases, and 4 bases lay in between. The CDR3 covers 11 residues. Germline-derived CDR1 and CDR2 are SGHAT and FQDESV (reference sequence). The CDR3 nucleotides are TGTGCCAGCAGCTTCGGGGAGACCCAGTACTTC. Protein: CASSFGETQYF. Full variable domain (remainder filled in from reference TRBV11-1 and TRBJ2-5): EAEVAQSPRYKITEKSQAVAFWCDPISGHATLYWYRQILGQGPELLVQFQDESVVDDSQLPKDRFSAERLKGVDSTLKIQPAELGDSAMYLCASSFGETQYFGPGTRLLVL.

This chain joins TRBV9 and TRBJ1-6; D uncertain. The CDR3 runs 13 residues. V was trimmed by 3 bases and J by 9 bases, leaving 10 bases between them. The germline CDR1 and CDR2 sequences are SGDLS and YYNGEE. Here the CDR3 DNA reads TGTGCCAGCAGCGACCCGAGCCTTTCACCCCTCCACTTT. Encoded protein: CASSDPSLSPLHF.

This clone was seen once. The CDR3 DNA follows: TGTGCCAGCAGCTTACGATCGGGGCAGTACTTC. Its translation is CASSLRSGQYF. V usage is TRBV7-9 and J usage is TRBJ2-7; D is ambiguous. Trimming shortened V by 2 bases and J by 9 bases, and 8 bases separated the two germline ends. The CDR3 runs to 11 residues. Germline V gene sequence: CDR1 SEHNR, CDR2 FQNEAQ (reference sequence).

DNA for the CDR3: TGTGCCAGCACTGGGAGGAGCGATGAGCAGTTCTTC. Amino acid sequence: CASTGRSDEQFF. J is TRBJ2-1 and V is TRBV6-5; maybe TRBD2 (6 bases). The CDR3 is 12 residues long. The V and J ends lost 7 bases and 8 bases respectively, with 12 bases between them. Germline V gives CDR1 MNHEY, CDR2 SVGAGI.

This clone was detected only once. The CDR3 reads CASSQDKGQGFITGELFF. CDR3 bases: TGCGCCAGCAGCCAAGATAAGGGACAGGGGTTTATCACCGGGGAGCTGTTTTTT. The rearrangement uses TRBV4-1 and TRBJ2-2; 10 positions match TRBD1. After removal of 0 bases from V and 4 bases from J, the junction contained 8 bases not matched to a gene. Germline CDR1 reads MGHRA; CDR2 reads YSYEKL. The CDR3 loop spans 18 amino acids.

This clone was seen once. V and J are TRBV15 and TRBJ2-7; 8 nucleotides align to TRBD2. V shed 0 bases, J shed 4 bases, and the junction held 8 bases outside the gene matches. Germline loops: CDR1 LNHNV, CDR2 YYDKDF (reference sequence). The CDR3 spans 16 residues. The CDR3 DNA is TGTGCCACCAGCAGAGATAGAGCGGGGGCTTATTACGAGCAGTACTTC. This sequence encodes CATSRDRAGAYYEQYF.

The chain has TRBV11-3 and TRBJ2-1, with 7 bases identical to TRBD2. Germline assignment: CDR1 SGHNT and CDR2 YENEEA. CDR3 size: 15 residues. V lost 1 base to trimming and J lost 3 bases; unmatched junction nucleotides: 3. CDR3 region: CASSLVLAYYNEQFF. CDR3 nucleotide sequence: TGTGCCAGCAGCTTAGTACTAGCGTACTACAATGAGCAGTTCTTC.

The V and J genes are TRBV29-1 and TRBJ2-7; D may be TRBD1 (6 bases). V lost 1 base, J lost 4 bases, and 17 bases lay in between. CDR3 length: 15 amino acids. Germline lookup yields CDR1 SQVTM and CDR2 ANQGSEA. CDR3 sequence reads: CSVEGVRTDGYEQYF. The CDR3 DNA reads as TGCAGCGTTGAAGGTGTCCGGACAGACGGTTACGAGCAGTACTTC.